This is a list of T cell receptor beta chains from one sample in a study of blood T cells in healthy people across ages. Using its own MiXCR run on the 5' RACE reads, TCRdb lists one record per CDR3 protein. The sample contains about 1.4 million distinct CDR3 sequences, approximately 59% of which appear only once. Material for sequencing was blood. The receptors derive from a man between 18 and 29 years old in good health. Each CDR3 is given with its conserved first and last residue. The order of the fields is clone size, D gene, J gene, V gene, CDR3 DNA, CDR3 protein. The D gene is left open where the match is weak. Size tells how often a clone was seen (once, few, many) or the class of an expanded clone, and some rows leave it out.

abundance: .
d_gene: TRBD2
j_gene: TRBJ2-1
v_gene: TRBV9
CDR3nt: TGTGCCAGCAGCGTAGAGACTAGCGGGATCCATTACAATGAGCGGTTCTTC
CDR3aa: CASSVETSGIHYNERFF

abundance: once
d_gene: .
j_gene: TRBJ1-1
v_gene: TRBV9
CDR3nt: TGTGCCAGCAAGGAAGGCATGAACACTGAAGCTTTCTTT
CDR3aa: CASKEGMNTEAFF

abundance: .
d_gene: .
j_gene: TRBJ2-7
v_gene: TRBV6-5
CDR3nt: TGTGCCAGCAGTGACGGCTCAGGCCCGAACGAGCAGTACTTC
CDR3aa: CASSDGSGPNEQYF

abundance: .
d_gene: TRBD1
j_gene: TRBJ2-3
v_gene: TRBV6-5
CDR3nt: TGTGCCAGCGGGGACAGGGCTACAGATACGCAGTATTTT
CDR3aa: CASGDRATDTQYF

abundance: .
d_gene: TRBD1
j_gene: TRBJ1-6
v_gene: TRBV5-1
CDR3nt: TGCGCCAGCAGCGATATACAGGGGGCGTCCTATAATTCACCCCTCCACTTT
CDR3aa: CASSDIQGASYNSPLHF

abundance: .
d_gene: .
j_gene: TRBJ2-1
v_gene: TRBV15
CDR3nt: TGTGCCACCAGCAGAGATCCCTTCCGTTCAGGGGAGCATGAGCAGTTCTTC
CDR3aa: CATSRDPFRSGEHEQFF

abundance: .
d_gene: .
j_gene: TRBJ2-4
v_gene: TRBV5-1
CDR3nt: TGCGCCAGCAGCTCCTATAAGACAGGTCTAGCCAAAAACATTCAGTACTTC
CDR3aa: CASSSYKTGLAKNIQYF

abundance: few
d_gene: .
j_gene: TRBJ2-1
v_gene: TRBV29-1
CDR3nt: TGCAGCGTCTCCGGGGAGGCCTCCTACAATGGGCAGTTCTTC
CDR3aa: CSVSGEASYNGQFF

abundance: .
d_gene: TRBD1
j_gene: TRBJ2-7
v_gene: TRBV12-3/TRBV12-4
CDR3nt: TGTGCCAGCAGTTTGACAGGGCTGGCGAACGAGCAGTACTTC
CDR3aa: CASSLTGLANEQYF

abundance: few
d_gene: .
j_gene: TRBJ2-1
v_gene: TRBV4-1
CDR3nt: TGCGCCAGCAGACAGAGTGAGGGTGGTAATGAGCAGTTCTTC
CDR3aa: CASRQSEGGNEQFF

abundance: .
d_gene: .
j_gene: TRBJ2-1
v_gene: TRBV7-2
CDR3nt: TGCGCCAGCAGCCCAGGGACAACTCCCCCCTCCTACGAGCAGTTCTTC
CDR3aa: CASSPGTTPPSYEQFF

abundance: .
d_gene: TRBD1
j_gene: TRBJ2-1
v_gene: TRBV27
CDR3nt: TGTGCCACCAAATCAAGACAGGGGGGACAGTACAATGAGCAGTTCTTC
CDR3aa: CATKSRQGGQYNEQFF

abundance: .
d_gene: .
j_gene: TRBJ1-4
v_gene: TRBV12-3/TRBV12-4
CDR3nt: TGTGCCAGCAGTCAGTCGGAAGCAGCTAATGAAAAACTGTTTTTT
CDR3aa: CASSQSEAANEKLFF